The next 20 T cell receptor beta chains were all read from a single sample in a study of radiotherapy plus CTLA-4 blockade in lung cancer. The assay was immunoSEQ multiplex PCR, and TCRdb's table has in-frame clones only and misses some. The top ten hold around 3% of the sample, which has over 100,000 clones, 81% seen once. This specimen consisted of peripheral blood, obtained from a patient treated with radiotherapy plus ipilimumab. The receptors shown here come from a human donor with non-small cell lung cancer that progressed on radiotherapy plus ipilimumab. Some clones in this sample may be carry-over from other donors' samples.

CDR3 sequence (DNA): TGCGCCAGCAGTGGCAGGGGACGGAACACTGAAGCTTTCTTT. Translating it yields CASSGRGRNTEAFF. This chain joins TRBV10-1 and TRBJ1-1, with D possibly TRBD1 on 6 matching bases. Trimming left V 4 bases short and J 1 base short, with 10 bases between. Germline V gene data show CDR1 as WNHNN and CDR2 as SYGVQD (reference sequence). The CDR3 totals 14 residues.

The genes are TRBV29-1 and TRBJ2-7; TRBD1 is a possible D gene (6 bases). The V end lost 0 bases, the J end lost 7 bases, and 13 bases lay between the germline ends. This CDR3 has 13 residues. The germline gives CDR1 SQVTM, CDR2 ANQGSEA. CDR3 in DNA: TGCAGCGTTGAAGATTTACAGGGCCGGGAGCAGTACTTC. It encodes CSVEDLQGREQYF.

J is TRBJ1-2 and V is TRBV4-3; 11 bases align to TRBD1. There are 15 residues in the CDR3. Per germline, CDR1 LGHNA and CDR2 YSLEER. V lost 1 base and J lost 5; bases outside the gene matches: 3. Here the CDR3 DNA reads TGCGCCAGCAGCCAAGGGACAGGGGGCGGATATGGCTACACCTTC. Translation: CASSQGTGGGYGYTF.

This chain joins TRBV7-2 and TRBJ1-1, with D uncertain. The germline V and J ends were trimmed by 2 bases and 12 bases, with 19 bases remaining between them. The V gene's germline CDR1 is SGHTA and CDR2 FQGNSA. This CDR3 region has 14 residues. In DNA, the CDR3 is TGTGCCAGCAGCTTAAATATTCGCACGGTGACTTCTTTCTTT. This codes for CASSLNIRTVTSFF.

V gene TRBV27 combines with J gene TRBJ2-7; TRBD1 matches 8 bases. In germline, CDR1 is MNHEY, CDR2 SMNVEV (reference sequence). Trimming at V came to 5 bases and at J to 5 bases, leaving 8 bases not matched to a gene. The CDR3 spans 14 residues. CDR3 loop: CASSPWTGQHEQYF. The DNA for the CDR3 is TGTGCCAGCAGTCCTTGGACAGGGCAGCACGAGCAGTACTTC.

The rearrangement links TRBV7-2 to TRBJ1-1; TRBD1 matches at 7 bases. CDR1 and CDR2 (germline): SGHTA, FQGNSA. The junction had 4 bases not matched to a gene; V was cut back by 2 bases and J by 4 bases. This CDR3 region has 14 residues. This CDR3 reads CASSLTGVGTEAFF. In DNA, the CDR3 is TGTGCCAGCAGCTTAACAGGGGTGGGCACTGAAGCTTTCTTT.

This clone was seen only a few times. The chain combines TRBV11-3 with TRBJ1-3, with D perhaps TRBD1 (5 bases). The V end lost 5 bases, the J end lost 2 bases, and 10 bases lay between the germline ends. The germline V gene has CDR1 SGHNT and CDR2 YENEEA. The CDR3 covers 14 residues. The CDR3 DNA reads as TGTGCCAGCAGCAAAGGGGTTACTGGAAACACCATATATTTT. It translates to CASSKGVTGNTIYF.

CDR3 protein: CASSQGQVNSPLHF. In nucleotides, the CDR3 is TGTGCCAGCAGCCAGGGACAGGTCAATTCACCCCTCCACTTT. The V and J genes are TRBV11-2 and TRBJ1-6; 8 bases are a match to TRBD1. The V gene end was trimmed by 5 bases and the J gene end by 7 bases; junction bases not matched to a gene: 4. The CDR3 length is 14 residues. CDR1 is SGHAT, CDR2 FQNNGV, per germline.

The sample holds a few counts of this clone. The chain uses TRBV7-2 and TRBJ1-1, with D tentatively TRBD1 (6 bases). The CDR3 has 14 amino acids. V shed 7 bases and J shed 4 bases, with 16 bases lying between them. The germline V gene has CDR1 SGHTA and CDR2 FQGNSA. This chain's CDR3 is CASTLGGWGTEAFF. Written as DNA, the CDR3 is TGTGCCAGCACTCTAGGGGGTTGGGGCACTGAAGCTTTCTTT.

The CDR3 sequence is CASTRRTVEETQYF. The CDR3 DNA is TGTGCCAGCACCCGAAGGACCGTAGAAGAGACCCAGTACTTC. The V call is TRBV2, the J call TRBJ2-5; no clear D. V shed 7 bases and J shed 3 bases, with 15 bases lying between them. The CDR3 spans 14 residues. Germline CDR1 and CDR2: SNHLY and FYNNEI.

The chain recombines TRBV7-6 with TRBJ1-1; 7 nucleotides match TRBD1. Germline V gene data show CDR1 as SGHVS and CDR2 as FNYEAQ. This CDR3 has 16 amino acids. After removal of 5 bases from V and 6 bases from J, the junction contained 15 bases not matched to a gene. The CDR3 DNA sequence: TGTGCCAGCAGCAGGGGAACACGACAGGGATTAGCTGAAGCTTTCTTT. This sequence encodes CASSRGTRQGLAEAFF. The full variable domain, completed using reference TRBV7-6 and TRBJ1-1, is GAGVSQSPRYKVTKRGQDVALRCDPISGHVSLYWYRQALGQGPEFLTYFNYEAQQDKSGLPNDRFSAERPEGSISTLTIQRTEQRDSAMYRCASSRGTRQGLAEAFFGQGTRLTVV.

This chain links TRBV29-1 with TRBJ1-3; 9 bases align to TRBD1. CDR3 length: 16 amino acids. Germline trimming cut 0 bases from V and 1 base from J; bases unmatched to any gene: 4. Per the germline V gene, CDR1 is SQVTM and CDR2 is ANQGSEA. The CDR3 nucleotides are TGCAGCGTTGAAGATATGGGACAGGGTTCTGGAAACACCATATATTTT. The encoded protein is CSVEDMGQGSGNTIYF.

As concerns this clone: The junction differs from germline at one of its ends, possibly a read error. This sequence joins TRBV7-7 and TRBJ2-3; 10 bases match TRBD1. Germline V gives CDR1 SSHAT, CDR2 FNYEAQ (reference sequence). This CDR3 region has 15 residues. This CDR3 is CASSSGTGDPDTQYF. The CDR3 DNA follows: TGTGCTAGCAGCTCCGGGACAGGGGATCCAGATACGCAGTATTTT.

This clone has a handful of counts. This rearrangement joins TRBV4-2 to TRBJ2-3; D remains ambiguous. Germline assignment: CDR1 LGHNA and CDR2 YNFKEQ. Trimming took off 1 base at V and 1 base at J, with 15 bases between the two ends. The CDR3 sequence is 17 residues long. CDR3 nucleotides: TGTGCCAGCAGCCAAGTCTCCTCAGCAGGTGGCACAGATACGCAGTATTTT. Amino acid sequence: CASSQVSSAGGTDTQYF.

In this sample, this clone turned up many times. This chain connects TRBV25-1 to TRBJ1-1; a weak D match, TRBD1 (5 bases). V lost 3 bases to trimming and J lost 7 bases, with 12 bases between them. The CDR3 runs 13 residues. Germline CDR1 MGHDK, CDR2 SYGVNS. CDR3 region: CASSEGDGLEAFF. CDR3 DNA sequence: TGTGCCAGCAGTGAGGGGGACGGTCTTGAAGCTTTCTTT.

CDR3 residues: CASSPRDGEIYEQYF. CDR3 coding DNA: TGTGCCAGCAGCCCCCGGGACGGAGAAATCTACGAGCAGTACTTC. The rearrangement links TRBV14 to TRBJ2-7, with D possibly being TRBD1 or TRBD2 (5 bases each). The CDR3 covers 15 residues. Germline CDR1 is SGHDN and CDR2 is FVKESK. The V and J ends lost 4 bases and 3 bases respectively, with 16 bases between them.

The chain combines TRBV15 with TRBJ1-2; D is possibly TRBD1 (5 bases). Trimming pared 0 bases from V and 4 bases from J, leaving 18 bases between. This CDR3 has 17 amino acids. CDR1 and CDR2 from the germline V gene are LNHNV and YYDKDF (reference sequence). This chain's CDR3 is CATSRDRRGPRSYGYTF. The DNA for the CDR3 is TGTGCCACCAGCAGAGATCGTCGGGGCCCTAGGTCCTATGGCTACACCTTC.

This clone appeared a single time. The V and J genes are TRBV25-1 and TRBJ1-2; TRBD1 might be the D (5 bases). Trimming removed 3 bases at V and 5 bases at J, with 13 bases between. This CDR3 has 14 residues. Germline V gives CDR1 MGHDK, CDR2 SYGVNS. The CDR3 spells CASSDTRGVYGYTF. Written as DNA, the CDR3 is TGTGCCAGCAGTGACACAAGGGGAGTGTATGGCTACACCTTC.

The chain is built from TRBV4-2 and TRBJ2-5; D not resolved. Deletions cut 5 bases from V and 7 bases from J, with 8 bases between. The CDR3 consists of 11 residues. Germline-derived CDR1 and CDR2 are LGHNA and YNFKEQ. CDR3 nucleotides: TGTGCCAGCAGCGCAGACGGGACCCAGTACTTC. Amino acid sequence: CASSADGTQYF.

This chain uses TRBV5-4 with TRBJ1-2; no definite D call. V was shortened by 4 bases and J by 4 bases, with 14 bases between the two germline ends. Germline-derived CDR1 and CDR2 are SGHNT and YYREEE (reference sequence). The CDR3 contains 14 residues. This CDR3 reads CASSNDAASYGYTF. The DNA for the CDR3 is TGTGCCAGCAGCAACGACGCCGCCAGCTATGGCTACACCTTC.